This note documents a single TCR beta chain sequence. This sample is part of a study of blood T cell repertoires in COVID-19. CDR3 size: 15 residues. V lost 7 bases and J lost 6; bases outside the gene matches: 10. Looked up from germline, CDR1 is SNHLY and CDR2 is FYNNEI. Assay used: immunoSEQ multiplex PCR; TCRdb lists only in-frame clones, some missing. The data hold approximately 140,000 clones, with 70% to 90% observed a single time. Sample: peripheral blood. The chain has TRBV2 and TRBJ1-5, with 9 bases identical to TRBD1. This TCR came from a man between 65 and 85 years old with active COVID-19. The chain's CDR3 is CASTMDRGSGQPQHF. The CDR3, as DNA: TGTGCCAGCACCATGGACAGGGGCAGCGGTCAGCCCCAGCATTTT. Full variable domain (rest looked up from reference TRBV2 and TRBJ1-5): EPEVTQTPSHQVTQMGQEVILRCVPISNHLYFYWYRQILGQKVEFLVSFYNNEISEKSEIFDDQFSVERPDGSNFTLKIRSTKLEDSAMYFCASTMDRGSGQPQHFGDGTRLSIL.